This entry lists 5 T cell receptor beta chains sequenced from one sample in a study of blood T cell repertoires in COVID-19. The assay was immunoSEQ multiplex PCR, and TCRdb's table has in-frame clones only and misses some. Of some 520,000 clones listed, approximately 92% were seen once; the top ten hold roughly 0.92%. Specimen: peripheral blood. The receptors here all came from a man aged 18 to 29 with COVID-19, enrolled during active disease.

The rearrangement joins TRBV5-1 to TRBJ2-7, with a weak D call TRBD1 (5 bases). Germline-derived CDR1 and CDR2 are SGHRS and YFSETQ. This CDR3 region has 12 residues. V lost 2 bases and J lost 5, with 8 bases in between. The CDR3 DNA sequence: TGCGCCAGCAGCTTCAGGGCCGACGAGCAGTACTTC. This gives the protein CASSFRADEQYF.

The chain carries TRBV5-1 and TRBJ2-5, with D unclear. The germline V gene encodes CDR1 SGHRS and CDR2 YFSETQ. V dropped 4 bases and J dropped 5 bases, with 6 bases sitting between them. CDR3 size: 11 residues. In nucleotides, the CDR3 is TGCGCCAGCAGCACTTTCGAGACCCAGTACTTC. Protein product: CASSTFETQYF.

The V call is TRBV6-1, the J call TRBJ1-2; TRBD1 matches 10 bases. V gave up 2 bases and J gave up 7 bases; unmatched junction bases: 7. The CDR3 covers 15 residues. Germline CDR1 and CDR2: MNHNS and SASEGT. The CDR3 sequence is CASSEKRQGARGYTF. CDR3 sequence (DNA): TGTGCCAGCAGTGAAAAGAGACAGGGGGCGCGTGGCTACACCTTC.

The chain carries TRBV5-4 and TRBJ2-5; 10 bases fit TRBD2. The CDR3 length is 15 residues. Germline CDR1 and CDR2: SGHNT and YYREEE (reference sequence). Unmatched junction bases numbered 8, after V lost 2 bases and J lost 7 bases. CDR3 amino acids: CASSFLAGDVGTQYF. DNA for the CDR3: TGTGCCAGCAGCTTTCTAGCGGGGGACGTCGGGACCCAGTACTTC.

The chain links TRBV11-3 to TRBJ2-1; D is perhaps TRBD1 (5 bases). Germline CDR1 and CDR2: SGHNT and YENEEA. The CDR3 runs to 14 residues. The germline V and J ends were trimmed by 5 bases and 8 bases, with 16 bases remaining between them. This CDR3 is CASSVQGRRHEQFF. CDR3 in DNA: TGTGCCAGCAGCGTGCAGGGTCGCCGCCATGAGCAGTTCTTC.